This TCR beta chain was sequenced in a study of T cell changes during pregnancy in multiple sclerosis. Profiled with immunoSEQ multiplex PCR; TCRdb holds only in-frame clones, not every one. Among 50,000 to 75,000 clones listed, over 85% were seen once. From germline, CDR1 is SQVTM and CDR2 ANQGSEA. This CDR3 contains 12 residues. The V gene is TRBV29-1, the J gene TRBJ2-5; maybe TRBD1 (5 bases). The J call may be in error: the DNA end matches TRBJ2-7 better. The sample was CD8+ T cells from peripheral blood mononuclear cells, taken in the third trimester of pregnancy. This receptor was taken from a female donor with multiple sclerosis, enrolled in a pregnancy study. The DNA of the CDR3 is TGCAGCGTTGTGGGGCGAGCCTACGAGCAGTACTTC. It is translated as CSVVGRAYEQYF.